A selection of T cell receptor beta chains follows, all from one sample in a study of CD8 T cells in Susac syndrome. TCRdb re-analysed the immunoSEQ multiplex PCR reads in MiXCR, keeping a single row per CDR3 protein. The sample yields about 210,000 distinct CDR3 sequences, 95% seen once. The sample consisted of CD4+ T cells from PBMCs. Receptors originate from a human donor with multiple sclerosis. Each CDR3 is given with its conserved first and last residue. Each record gives: D gene, V gene, clone size, J gene, CDR3 DNA, CDR3 protein. A D gene is named only where the DNA matches it firmly. Size tells how often a clone was seen (once, few, many) or the class of an expanded clone, and some rows leave it out.

TRBD2,TRBV2,.,TRBJ2-5,TGTGCCAGCAGCGCGGGACTAGCGGGAGGTGCAGAGACCCAGTACTTC,CASSAGLAGGAETQYF
.,TRBV29-1,.,TRBJ1-5,TGCAGCGTTGGTTTAGGGCAGGGGCTCAATCAGCCCCAGCATTTT,CSVGLGQGLNQPQHF
TRBD1,TRBV25-1,.,TRBJ1-2,TGTGCCAGCAGGAGGGACAGGGGGGACTATGGCTACACCTTC,CASRRDRGDYGYTF
TRBD1,TRBV29-1,.,TRBJ1-5,TGCAGCGTTGTTCCCGGACAGGGTCAGCCCCAGCATTTT,CSVVPGQGQPQHF
.,TRBV30,.,TRBJ1-2,TGTGCCTGGAGTGTAAGGTTTGGAAACTATGGCTACACCTTC,CAWSVRFGNYGYTF
.,TRBV6-1,.,TRBJ1-2,TGTGCCAGCAGTCGGGGGGCGGGCTATGGCTACACCTTC,CASSRGAGYGYTF
TRBD2,TRBV3-1,.,TRBJ2-3,TGTGCCAGCAGCCGCATGCTTGGCGGGGGATTCACAGATACGCAGTATTTT,CASSRMLGGGFTDTQYF
.,TRBV5-1,.,TRBJ1-4,TGCGCCAGCGCCGATGAAAAACTGTTTTTT,CASADEKLFF
TRBD1,TRBV20-1,.,TRBJ2-7,TGCAGTGCTCCGGGACAGAGGTCCTACGAGCAGTACTTC,CSAPGQRSYEQYF
.,TRBV30,.,TRBJ2-5,TGTGCCTGGAGTCACTCTAGGGGAGTCCAAGAGACCCAGTACTTC,CAWSHSRGVQETQYF
.,TRBV5-4,.,TRBJ2-3,TGTGCCAGCAGCCTCCCCCTCGATACGCAGTATTTT,CASSLPLDTQYF
TRBD1,TRBV29-1,.,TRBJ1-1,TGCAGCGTTGACCAACTGACAGGGTTAGGACAAATGAACACTGAAGCTTTCTTT,CSVDQLTGLGQMNTEAFF
TRBD1,TRBV4-1,.,TRBJ2-7,TGCGCCAGCAGCCAAACCGGGACAGTCTACGAGCAGTACTTC,CASSQTGTVYEQYF
.,TRBV20-1,.,TRBJ2-2,TGCAGTGCTAGTGGGTTTGGCGGGGAGCTGTTTTTT,CSASGFGGELFF
.,TRBV5-1,.,TRBJ1-2,TGCGCCAGCAGCCTCGACAGCATTGATGGCTACACCTTC,CASSLDSIDGYTF
TRBD1,TRBV27,.,TRBJ2-7,TGTGCCAGCAGTCTGGACAGGGAAGCTTTTGTCTACGAGCAGTACTTC,CASSLDREAFVYEQYF
.,TRBV2,.,TRBJ1-2,TGTGCCAGCAGTGTTAATACTGGCTACACCTTC,CASSVNTGYTF
.,TRBV7-9,.,TRBJ1-2,TGTGCCAGCGGTACGGGGGAAGACACCTTC,CASGTGEDTF
TRBD2,TRBV20-1,.,TRBJ2-4,TGCAGTGTCCAACCCGGGGGGGTGGGCAAAAACATTCAGTACTTC,CSVQPGGVGKNIQYF
.,TRBV23-1,.,TRBJ1-1,TGCGCCAGCAGTCCTCGGCTGATAAGCTCTGAAGCTTTCTTT,CASSPRLISSEAFF
.,TRBV5-1,.,TRBJ1-2,TGCGCCAGTAGGAACGAGGGTTATGGCTACACCTTC,CASRNEGYGYTF
.,TRBV20-1,.,TRBJ1-6,TGCAGTGCGCCTTCTAGCGTCGGTAATTCACCCCTCCACTTT,CSAPSSVGNSPLHF
TRBD1,TRBV6-1,.,TRBJ2-3,TGTGCCAGCAGCCTCACCGGGACAGGGGGCCCAGATACGCAGTATTTT,CASSLTGTGGPDTQYF
TRBD1,TRBV20-1,.,TRBJ1-5,TGCAGTGCAACCGGGACAGGGGTGAGCAATCAGCCCCAGCATTTT,CSATGTGVSNQPQHF
TRBD2,TRBV5-1,.,TRBJ2-3,TGCGCCAGCAGCTTGTTGGTTGCGGGGGAGGCGGTGGCAGATACGCAGTATTTT,CASSLLVAGEAVADTQYF
TRBD1,TRBV6-5,.,TRBJ1-4,TGTGCCAGCACGGACAGGGGAGAGGAAAAACTGTTTTTT,CASTDRGEEKLFF
.,TRBV29-1,.,TRBJ2-1,TGCAGCGTTGACAGGGGCGCCCTCGGGGAGCAGTTCTTC,CSVDRGALGEQFF
TRBD2,TRBV9,once,TRBJ2-1,TGTGCCAGCAGCGTAGGAACTAGCGGGGGGGTTGAGCAGTTCTTC,CASSVGTSGGVEQFF
TRBD1,TRBV14,.,TRBJ2-7,TGTGCCAGCAGCCACAACCGGGACAGGGATGAGCAGTACTTC,CASSHNRDRDEQYF
TRBD2,TRBV30,.,TRBJ2-1,TGTGCCTGGAGTGTAAGAGGACTAGCGGGAGTCTACAATGAGCAGTTCTTC,CAWSVRGLAGVYNEQFF
TRBD1,TRBV12-3/TRBV12-4,.,TRBJ2-2,TGTGCCAGCAGTTCCCAGGGGGCGGGAACCGGGGAGCTGTTTTTT,CASSSQGAGTGELFF
TRBD2,TRBV4-1,.,TRBJ2-1,TGCGCCAGCAGCGAGACTAGCGGGGGGCGGGGAAACAATGAGCAGTTCTTC,CASSETSGGRGNNEQFF
.,TRBV15,.,TRBJ1-5,TGTGCCACCAGCAGAGCCGACCAGCCCCAGCATTTT,CATSRADQPQHF
.,TRBV7-2,.,TRBJ2-5,TGTGCCAGCAGCTCGGACCCAGGATGGACCCAGTACTTC,CASSSDPGWTQYF
.,TRBV20-1,.,TRBJ2-1,TGCAGTGCTAGACCGACCGGGACTCGACAAGACAATGAGCAGTTCTTC,CSARPTGTRQDNEQFF
TRBD2,TRBV4-1,.,TRBJ2-1,TGCGCCAGCAGCCAAGGTGGGGGGCTAGCGGGAGGGGAGCAGTTCTTC,CASSQGGGLAGGEQFF
.,TRBV18,.,TRBJ2-5,TGTGCCAGCTCACCTGGGACTTTAGGAGAGACCCAGTACTTC,CASSPGTLGETQYF
TRBD1,TRBV18,.,TRBJ2-5,TGTGCCAGCTCACCCTGGACAGGGCGCGAGACCCAGTACTTC,CASSPWTGRETQYF
TRBD2,TRBV25-1,.,TRBJ2-7,TGTGCCAGCGGATTAGCGGGGAACTCCTACGAGCAGTACTTC,CASGLAGNSYEQYF
.,TRBV7-9,.,TRBJ1-1,TGTGCCAGCAGCTTACCCCCCGGGGTCACTGAAGCTTTCTTT,CASSLPPGVTEAFF
TRBD2,TRBV14,.,TRBJ2-1,TGTGCCAGCAGCCTCACGGGAGGGCCGTCCAATGAGCAGTTCTTC,CASSLTGGPSNEQFF
TRBD2,TRBV30,.,TRBJ2-3,TGTGCCTGGAGTCTCGGACTAGCGGGAGCCTCAGATACGCAGTATTTT,CAWSLGLAGASDTQYF
TRBD2,TRBV20-1,.,TRBJ2-7,TGCAGTGCCCGTGGGGGGGGGCAGTACTTC,CSARGGGQYF
TRBD2,TRBV15,.,TRBJ2-1,TGTGCCACCAGCAGAGGGAAACTAGCGGGATCCTACAATGAGCAGTTCTTC,CATSRGKLAGSYNEQFF
TRBD2,TRBV27,.,TRBJ2-1,TGTGCCAGCAGTTTGAGCGGGGCAGCCTACAATGAGCAGTTCTTC,CASSLSGAAYNEQFF
.,TRBV27,.,TRBJ1-2,TGTGCCAGCAGTTTATCAGGGTTTGGTGGCTACACCTTC,CASSLSGFGGYTF
.,TRBV29-1,.,TRBJ2-3,TGCAGCGCCCACACTGGGACGGGTACGCAGTATTTT,CSAHTGTGTQYF
.,TRBV30,.,TRBJ2-5,TGTGCCTGGAGTGTACAGCAGCAAGAGACCCAGTACTTC,CAWSVQQQETQYF
TRBD1,TRBV7-9,.,TRBJ2-2,TGTGCCAGTACCCCGCCGGGACAGGGGAACACCGGGGAGCTGTTTTTT,CASTPPGQGNTGELFF
TRBD1,TRBV20-1,.,TRBJ2-1,TGCAGTACCTTACAGGGGGACAATGAGCAGTTCTTC,CSTLQGDNEQFF